The next 28 T cell receptor beta chains were all read from a single sample in a study of cytomegalovirus exposure and HLA in healthy donors. Amplification used 60 Vbeta primers and 13 Jbeta primers. Clones were read by immunoSEQ multiplex PCR, and TCRdb kept only the in-frame ones, dropping some. The sample has about 150,000 clones, and its top ten clones hold 2% to 2.5%. The specimen was PBMCs. These receptors were collected from a man aged 25-45 years in good health and CMV-seronegative.

The rearrangement uses TRBV5-1 and TRBJ2-1, with TRBD2 matching 14 bases. Germline trimming cut 4 bases from V and 8 bases from J; bases unmatched to any gene: 8. The CDR3 totals 16 residues. In germline, CDR1 is SGHRS, CDR2 YFSETQ. The CDR3 DNA reads as TGCGCCAGCAGCAGAGGACTAGCGGGAGGAGGAGATGAGCAGTTCTTC. This sequence encodes CASSRGLAGGGDEQFF.

CDR3 residues: CASRLLAGGPYEQYF. CDR3 bases: TGTGCCAGCAGGTTACTAGCGGGAGGGCCCTACGAGCAGTACTTC. The gene calls are TRBV27 and TRBJ2-5, with 13 bases identical to TRBD2. The DNA end lines up better with TRBJ2-7; the J call may be wrong. This CDR3 has 15 amino acids. CDR1 is MNHEY and CDR2 is SMNVEV in the germline V gene (reference sequence).

The chain couples TRBV10-2 to TRBJ2-5; 12 bases are shared with TRBD1. Germline-derived CDR1 and CDR2 are WSHSY and SAAADI. V dropped 6 bases and J dropped 5; count of bases not matched to a gene: 4. This CDR3 spans 14 amino acids. CDR3 in DNA: TGCGCCAGCAGGGGACAGGGGGCCGGGGAGACCCAGTACTTC. This gives the protein CASRGQGAGETQYF.

Turning to this clone: Other DNA sequences within the sample encode an identical CDR3. The chain couples TRBV4-1 to TRBJ1-5; D may be TRBD1 (5 bases). The CDR3 spans 14 residues. Germline CDR1 reads MGHRA; CDR2 reads YSYEKL. The V end was cut by 1 base, the J end by 7 bases, with 11 bases between. The CDR3 DNA sequence: TGCGCCAGCAGCCAAGGGAGGGGTGGCCAGCCCCAGCATTTT. Translated: CASSQGRGGQPQHF.

This rearrangement joins TRBV9 to TRBJ2-2; 9 bases line up with TRBD2. This CDR3 region has 15 residues. Germline CDR1 SGDLS, CDR2 YYNGEE. Unmatched junction bases numbered 5, after V lost 2 bases and J lost 6 bases. The CDR3 protein is CASSVQGLAAGELFF. The CDR3 bases are TGTGCCAGCAGCGTTCAGGGACTAGCCGCCGGGGAGCTGTTTTTT.

This chain connects TRBV5-1 to TRBJ2-2; 7 positions agree with TRBD2. The CDR3 length is 18 residues. Germline values: CDR1 SGHRS, CDR2 YFSETQ. The V and J ends lost 4 bases and 0 bases, in that order; junction bases with no gene match: 12. CDR3 amino acids: CASSPGILAATNTGELFF. The DNA for the CDR3 is TGCGCCAGCAGCCCGGGTATTCTAGCGGCAACGAACACCGGGGAGCTGTTTTTT.

The CDR3, as DNA: TGTGCCAGCAGTTTATCCTTAGCGGCAAGCTCCTACAATGAGCAGTTCTTC. This sequence encodes CASSLSLAASSYNEQFF. This chain connects TRBV27 to TRBJ2-1, with D maybe TRBD2 (6 bases). Trimming removed 0 bases at V and 0 bases at J, with 12 bases between. This CDR3 has 17 residues. The germline CDR1 and CDR2 sequences are MNHEY and SMNVEV (reference sequence).

The chain combines TRBV7-9 with TRBJ2-1; TRBD1 matches at 9 bases. This CDR3 contains 15 residues. The trim removed 6 bases at V and 7 bases at J, leaving 10 bases unmatched. CDR1 and CDR2 (germline): SEHNR, FQNEAQ (reference sequence). CDR3 sequence reads: CASRFRDRDGNEQFF. CDR3 sequence (DNA): TGTGCCAGCAGGTTCCGGGACAGGGATGGGAATGAGCAGTTCTTC.

In DNA form, the CDR3 reads TGTGCCAGCAGTGCGGACAGGGGCCAGTTTAACTATGGCTACACCTTC. As protein: CASSADRGQFNYGYTF. This rearrangement joins TRBV6-1 to TRBJ1-2, with TRBD1 matching over 9 bases. The V gene's germline CDR1 is MNHNS and CDR2 SASEGT. Trimming at V came to 4 bases and at J to 1 base, leaving 7 bases not matched to a gene. This CDR3 has 16 amino acids.

CDR3 sequence reads: CASSITTGWEQYF. The CDR3 bases are TGTGCCAGCAGTATCACGACAGGGTGGGAGCAGTACTTC. This chain links TRBV28 with TRBJ2-7; 7 nucleotides line up with TRBD1. Looked up from germline, CDR1 is MDHEN and CDR2 is SYDVKM. The CDR3 runs to 13 residues. The V segment lost 5 bases and the J segment 7 bases; nucleotides outside the gene matches: 8.

The rearrangement joins TRBV19 to TRBJ1-2; a weak D match, TRBD1 (5 bases). The CDR3 has 15 residues. The germline V gene has CDR1 LNHDA and CDR2 SQIVND (reference sequence). Trimming removed 5 bases at V and 0 bases at J, with 13 bases between. In DNA, the CDR3 is TGTGCCAGTAGTCAAACAGGACGTGCTAACTATGGCTACACCTTC. Translated, it gives CASSQTGRANYGYTF.

The chain is built from TRBV15 and TRBJ2-3; D is possibly TRBD2 (6 bases). V lost 8 bases and J 0 bases, leaving 15 bases between the germline ends. CDR1 is LNHNV and CDR2 is YYDKDF in the germline V gene (reference sequence). The CDR3 sequence is 15 residues long. CDR3 residues: CATRRGRGSTDTQYF. The CDR3 coding sequence is TGTGCCACCCGTCGTGGGCGGGGAAGCACAGATACGCAGTATTTT.

V usage is TRBV5-1 and J usage is TRBJ2-1, with D unclear. The CDR3 runs 13 residues. In germline, CDR1 is SGHRS, CDR2 YFSETQ. Trimming took off 5 bases at V and 6 bases at J, with 12 bases between the two ends. The CDR3 bases are TGCGCCAGCAGGTACGACTTGCCCAATGAGCAGTTCTTC. This translates into CASRYDLPNEQFF.

V gene TRBV29-1 combines with J gene TRBJ2-5, with 8 bases that match TRBD2. The DNA end lines up better with TRBJ2-7; the J call may be wrong. This CDR3 has 16 amino acids. Germline V gives CDR1 SQVTM, CDR2 ANQGSEA. The CDR3 DNA sequence: TGCAGCGTTGAAGGGGCAAGGAGCGGGAGCAGCCACGAGCAGTACTTC. It translates to CSVEGARSGSSHEQYF.

The chain employs TRBV7-9 and TRBJ2-5; 7 positions match TRBD2. The V gene's germline CDR1 is SEHNR and CDR2 FQNEAQ (reference sequence). Germline trimming cut 5 bases from V and 4 bases from J; bases unmatched to any gene: 7. This CDR3 comprises 14 residues. Written as DNA, the CDR3 is TGTGCCAGCAGCATTACCTGGGGGGGAGAGACCCAGTACTTC. This translates into CASSITWGGETQYF.

The chain is built from TRBV7-2 and TRBJ1-2; TRBD1 might be the D (6 bases). Trimming removed 6 bases from V and 2 bases from J, with 13 bases in between. The CDR3 loop spans 14 amino acids. Germline V gene lookup returns CDR1 SGHTA and CDR2 FQGNSA. The CDR3: CASRSNTGNYGYTF. For the CDR3, the DNA is TGTGCCAGCAGATCAAACACAGGGAACTATGGCTACACCTTC.

The J gene is TRBJ1-1, the V gene TRBV29-1, with 7 nucleotides matching TRBD1. Germline CDR1 SQVTM, CDR2 ANQGSEA. There are 12 residues in the CDR3. CDR3 nucleotide sequence: TGCAGGGCTAACAGGGGGAACACTGAAGCTTTCTTT. Translation gives CRANRGNTEAFF.

The V call is TRBV29-1, the J call TRBJ2-5; 10 bases are shared with TRBD2. The CDR3 totals 14 residues. The V segment lost 1 base and the J segment 5 bases; nucleotides outside the gene matches: 4. Germline V CDR1 and CDR2: SQVTM, ANQGSEA. The DNA for the CDR3 is TGCAGCGTTGAAGCCCCTAGCGGGAGTGAGACCCAGTACTTC. Protein product: CSVEAPSGSETQYF.

The chain is built from TRBV10-3 and TRBJ1-2; no reliable D call. V was shortened by 4 bases and J by 5 bases, with 11 bases between the two germline ends. Germline CDR1 is ENHRY and CDR2 is SYGVKD. The CDR3 consists of 13 residues. CDR3 in amino acids: CAISGWQTYGYTF. CDR3 nucleotide sequence: TGTGCCATCAGTGGCTGGCAGACTTATGGCTACACCTTC.

The gene calls are TRBV10-3 and TRBJ2-3; 8 bases are a match to TRBD2. From germline, CDR1 is ENHRY and CDR2 SYGVKD. There are 15 residues in the CDR3. V dropped 2 bases and J dropped 7; count of bases not matched to a gene: 8. CDR3: CAISEPRVAGNTQYF. CDR3 in DNA: TGTGCCATCAGTGAGCCCCGGGTAGCGGGGAATACGCAGTATTTT.

This rearrangement joins TRBV7-2 to TRBJ2-6, with D maybe TRBD2 (5 bases). From germline, CDR1 is SGHTA and CDR2 FQGNSA. The CDR3 runs 15 residues. V lost 5 bases, J lost 0 bases, and 8 bases lay in between. The CDR3 bases are TGTGCCAGCAGCCTCAGCGGCTCTGGGGCCAACGTCCTGACTTTC. Amino acids: CASSLSGSGANVLTF.

The V call is TRBV11-2, the J call TRBJ1-1; D is undetermined. V lost 6 bases, J lost 1 base, and 6 bases lay in between. Germline V gene sequence: CDR1 SGHAT, CDR2 FQNNGV. This CDR3 spans 12 amino acids. The CDR3: CASRPQNTEAFF. CDR3 DNA sequence: TGTGCCAGCAGGCCACAGAACACTGAAGCTTTCTTT.

This chain joins TRBV27 and TRBJ2-3, with 8 bases aligning to TRBD2. The CDR3 sequence is 16 residues long. The ends lost 4 bases at V and 3 bases at J; junction bases unmatched: 9. Germline CDR1 is MNHEY and CDR2 is SMNVEV (reference sequence). The DNA of the CDR3 is TGTGCCAGCAGTTCCGGGACTAGTCTGCTTACAGATACGCAGTATTTT. This codes for CASSSGTSLLTDTQYF.

The J gene is TRBJ2-1, the V gene TRBV9; 7 nucleotides agree with TRBD2. The germline V gene has CDR1 SGDLS and CDR2 YYNGEE. This CDR3 region has 15 residues. V lost 3 bases to trimming and J lost 0 bases; unmatched junction nucleotides: 3. CDR3 in DNA: TGTGCCAGCAGCGAGGCTAGCGGCTCCTACAATGAGCAGTTCTTC. Translating it yields CASSEASGSYNEQFF.

The chain couples TRBV29-1 to TRBJ2-3; TRBD1 might be the D (5 bases). Between the trimmed V and J ends, which lost 4 bases and 4 bases, there was a span of 15 bases. Germline values: CDR1 SQVTM, CDR2 ANQGSEA. This CDR3 contains 14 residues. The CDR3 sequence: CSVVPQVTADTQYF. The CDR3 DNA sequence: TGCAGCGTTGTCCCCCAAGTGACAGCAGATACGCAGTATTTT.

V is TRBV5-6 and J is TRBJ2-7, with 7 bases that match TRBD1. The CDR3 consists of 15 residues. Trimming removed 3 bases from V and 4 bases from J; junction bases left unmatched: 10. The germline gives CDR1 SGHDT, CDR2 YYEEEE. The DNA for the CDR3 is TGTGCCAGCAGCTACCGGGACAGTGCCCCGTACGAGCAGTACTTC. Its translation: CASSYRDSAPYEQYF.

This chain uses TRBV5-6 with TRBJ2-3, with TRBD2 matching 10 bases. Germline V gives CDR1 SGHDT, CDR2 YYEEEE. J lost 3 bases, V lost 5 bases, and 15 bases had no gene match. This CDR3 has 18 amino acids. This CDR3 is CASREGGTSGIWTDTQYF. CDR3 DNA: TGTGCCAGCAGGGAAGGAGGAACTAGCGGGATTTGGACAGATACGCAGTATTTT.

This CDR3 reads CASRLPGQGASSSYEQYF. In nucleotides, the CDR3 is TGTGCCAGCAGACTACCGGGACAGGGGGCGTCGAGCTCCTACGAGCAGTACTTC. The chain carries TRBV28 and TRBJ2-7, with 12 bases matching TRBD1. This CDR3 comprises 18 residues. The junction had 12 bases not matched to a gene; V was cut back by 6 bases and J by 0 bases. Germline lookup yields CDR1 MDHEN and CDR2 SYDVKM.